These 3 T cell receptor beta chains were all obtained from the same sample, sequenced in a study of T cells after posttransplantation cyclophosphamide. Clones were read by immunoSEQ multiplex PCR, and TCRdb kept only the in-frame ones, dropping some. Recorded here are roughly 7,500 clones, none singletons. Treatment was busulfan-fludarabine conditioning, a marrow graft, and cyclophosphamide on days +3 and +4. The specimen comprised PBMCs, sampled after allogeneic stem cell transplant with posttransplant cyclophosphamide. These receptors were taken from a male patient aged 18-29 years who received an allogeneic stem cell transplant from an unrelated donor, was CMV-positive, and had acute and chronic GVHD. Some T cells may have originated in the graft donor.

In its sample, this clone was seen many times. This chain uses TRBV7-9 with TRBJ1-1, with unresolved D. Per germline, CDR1 SEHNR and CDR2 FQNEAQ (reference sequence). Trimming removed 1 base at V and 7 bases at J, with 10 bases between. This CDR3 spans 13 amino acids. The CDR3 spells CASSLGAGLEAFF. CDR3 DNA sequence: TGTGCCAGCAGCTTAGGGGCAGGTCTTGAAGCTTTCTTT. Variable domain in full (rest from reference TRBV7-9 and TRBJ1-1): DTGVSQNPRHKITKRGQNVTFRCDPISEHNRLYWYRQTLGQGPEFLTYFQNEAQLEKSRLLSDRFSAERPKGSFSTLEIQRTEQGDSAMYLCASSLGAGLEAFFGQGTRLTVV.

In its sample, this clone was seen many times. The chain employs TRBV5-6 and TRBJ1-4; D uncertain. Germline V CDR1 and CDR2: SGHDT, YYEEEE. There are 13 residues in the CDR3. The V and J ends lost 3 bases and 8 bases respectively, with 11 bases between them. The CDR3 nucleotides read TGTGCCAGCAGCTCCAGGACTGCAGAAAAACTGTTTTTT. As protein: CASSSRTAEKLFF.

This clone was recorded at least ten times. In DNA form, the CDR3 reads TGTGCCACCAGCAGACCTACGGGTACTGAAGCTTTCTTT. Translated: CATSRPTGTEAFF. V usage is TRBV15 and J usage is TRBJ1-1; D remains unclear. Germline V lookup: CDR1 LNHNV, CDR2 YYDKDF (reference sequence). V was shortened by 2 bases and J by 5 bases, with 9 bases between the two germline ends. The CDR3 runs 13 residues.